The rows below give T cell receptor beta chains drawn from one sample of a study of shared clonotypes between healthy human individuals. Profiling relied on immunoSEQ multiplex PCR, and the TCRdb table lists in-frame clones only, not all of them. The repertoire holds about 1.1 million clones, with around 78% as singletons. Sequencing was carried out using memory CD4+ T cells from PBMCs. These receptors were obtained from a man between 18 and 29 years old in good health. Some clones in this sample may be carry-over from other donors' samples. The CDR3 runs from the conserved cysteine through the conserved F or W. A D gene is named only where the DNA matches it firmly. Size is omitted from some rows. Given values are once, few, many or a class for expanded clones.

J: TRBJ2-1; D: TRBD2; size: .; V: TRBV11-3; DNA: TGTGCCAGCAGCCGTGGGACTAGCGGAAGCAATGAGCAGTTCTTC; CDR3: CASSRGTSGSNEQFF
J: TRBJ2-3; D: .; size: once; V: TRBV4-1; DNA: TGCGCCAGCAGCCAAGGGACTGGGGCAGATACGCAGTATTTT; CDR3: CASSQGTGADTQYF
J: TRBJ1-2; D: .; size: few; V: TRBV15; DNA: TGTGCCACCAGCCAAGATTGGGGGAACTCTGGCTACACCTTC; CDR3: CATSQDWGNSGYTF
J: TRBJ1-4; D: TRBD1; size: once; V: TRBV5-4; DNA: TGTGCCAGCAGCTTGAGGCAGGGGGGAACTAATGAAAAACTGTTTTTT; CDR3: CASSLRQGGTNEKLFF
J: TRBJ2-4; D: .; size: .; V: TRBV14; DNA: TGTGCCAGCAGCCAAGATCACGGGCCAGGAAACGTTCAGTACTTC; CDR3: CASSQDHGPGNVQYF
J: TRBJ2-5; D: TRBD2; size: many; V: TRBV25-1; DNA: TGTGCCACACAAACCGGGGGGGGTGAGGAGACCCAGTACTTC; CDR3: CATQTGGGEETQYF
J: TRBJ2-1; D: TRBD1; size: .; V: TRBV6-1; DNA: TGTGCCAGCAGCAGCGCCGGGACAGACAATGAGCAGTTCTTC; CDR3: CASSSAGTDNEQFF
J: TRBJ1-2; D: .; size: few; V: TRBV7-8; DNA: TGTGCCAGCAGCCCAGAGCCAGTCGCCTATGGCTACACCTTC; CDR3: CASSPEPVAYGYTF
J: TRBJ1-1; D: .; size: once; V: TRBV7-3; DNA: TGTGCCAGCAGCTTAAACACGGACAAGAATGCTTTCTTT; CDR3: CASSLNTDKNAFF
J: TRBJ2-7; D: TRBD1; size: .; V: TRBV18; DNA: TGTGCCAGCTCACCAGGAGGGCCTTCGACAGGGGTTGGAGAGCAGTACTTC; CDR3: CASSPGGPSTGVGEQYF